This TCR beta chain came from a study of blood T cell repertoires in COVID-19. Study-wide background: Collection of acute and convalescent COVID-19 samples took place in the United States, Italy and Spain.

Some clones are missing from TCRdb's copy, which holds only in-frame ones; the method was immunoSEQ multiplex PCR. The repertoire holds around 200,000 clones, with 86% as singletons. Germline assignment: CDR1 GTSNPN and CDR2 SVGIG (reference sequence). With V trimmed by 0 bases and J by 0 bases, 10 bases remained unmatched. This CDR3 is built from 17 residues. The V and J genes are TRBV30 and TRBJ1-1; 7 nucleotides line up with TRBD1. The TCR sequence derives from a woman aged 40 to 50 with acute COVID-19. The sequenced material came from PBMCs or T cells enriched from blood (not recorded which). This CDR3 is CAWSVRGGQILNTEAFF. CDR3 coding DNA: TGTGCCTGGAGTGTCAGAGGGGGCCAAATCCTGAACACTGAAGCTTTCTTT. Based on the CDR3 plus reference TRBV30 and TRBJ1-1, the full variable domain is SQTIHQWPATLVQPVGSPLSLECTVEGTSNPNLYWYRQAAGRGLQLLFYSVGIGQISSEVPQNLSASRPQDRQFILSSKKLLLSDSGFYLCAWSVRGGQILNTEAFFGQGTRLTVV.